Listed below are T cell receptor beta chains from one sample, sequenced in a study of technical replicates of blood from several donors. The table came from immunoSEQ multiplex PCR; TCRdb's copy has only in-frame clones and leaves some out. The sample has about 70,000 clones; about 95% are singletons. The specimen sequenced was T cells isolated from PBMCs. The origin of the receptors is a human donor in good health. CDR3s include the opening cysteine and the closing phenylalanine or tryptophan. A D gene is named only where the DNA matches it firmly.

j_call	d_call	v_call	cdr3_aa
TRBJ1-1	.	TRBV21-1	CASRTYRGAGGLNTEAFF
TRBJ2-5	TRBD2	TRBV5-4	CASSFRAGGLETQYF
TRBJ2-1	TRBD2	TRBV14	CASSPHTGGGAYEQFF
TRBJ1-2	.	TRBV12-5	CASGLVLSIPGRGGPVNYGYTF
TRBJ2-1	TRBD1	TRBV10-1	CASSAYQGAGEQFF
TRBJ1-5	TRBD1	TRBV6-5	CASSSDRGVTQPQHF
TRBJ2-1	.	TRBV15	CATSRGLTYNEQFF
TRBJ2-5	TRBD2	TRBV7-9	CASSSRPSGFQETQYF
TRBJ2-7	TRBD1	TRBV28	CASSSELEPPGGLTVWGQYF
TRBJ2-5	TRBD2	TRBV6-5	CASSYLTSTQETQYF
TRBJ1-2	TRBD1	TRBV2	CASRTGFDGYTF
TRBJ2-5	TRBD1	TRBV5-1	CASSFSDRGWETQYF
TRBJ1-1	.	TRBV5-1	CASSPRVTNTEAFF
TRBJ2-3	TRBD1	TRBV6-1	CASTGQKTDTQYF
TRBJ1-2	TRBD1	TRBV11-3	CASSNYRGGADGYTF
TRBJ1-5	.	TRBV2	CASSDRGGYQPQHF
TRBJ2-4	.	TRBV30	CAWSTGNYIQYF
TRBJ2-7	TRBD2	TRBV4-2	CASSQDWGLAEQYF
TRBJ1-5	.	TRBV6-1	CASSEVLGTGTQPQHF
TRBJ1-2	.	TRBV6-6	CASAPGVYGYTF